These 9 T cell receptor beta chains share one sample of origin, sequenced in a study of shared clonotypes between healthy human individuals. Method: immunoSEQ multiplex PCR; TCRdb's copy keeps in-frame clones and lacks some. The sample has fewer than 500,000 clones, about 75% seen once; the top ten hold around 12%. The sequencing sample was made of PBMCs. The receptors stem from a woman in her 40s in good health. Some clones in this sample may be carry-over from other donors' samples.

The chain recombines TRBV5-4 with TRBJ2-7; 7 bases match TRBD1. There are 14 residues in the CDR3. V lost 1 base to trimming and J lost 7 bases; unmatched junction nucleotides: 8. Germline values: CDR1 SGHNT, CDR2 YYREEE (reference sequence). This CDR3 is CASSLRSGGVEQYF. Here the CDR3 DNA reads TGTGCCAGCAGCTTGCGGTCAGGGGGTGTGGAGCAGTACTTC.

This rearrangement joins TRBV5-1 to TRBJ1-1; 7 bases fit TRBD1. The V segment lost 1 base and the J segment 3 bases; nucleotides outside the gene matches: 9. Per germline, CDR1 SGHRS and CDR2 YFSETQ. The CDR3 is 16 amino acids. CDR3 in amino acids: CASSLWGQGVDTEAFF. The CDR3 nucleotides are TGCGCCAGCAGCTTGTGGGGGCAGGGGGTAGACACTGAAGCTTTCTTT.

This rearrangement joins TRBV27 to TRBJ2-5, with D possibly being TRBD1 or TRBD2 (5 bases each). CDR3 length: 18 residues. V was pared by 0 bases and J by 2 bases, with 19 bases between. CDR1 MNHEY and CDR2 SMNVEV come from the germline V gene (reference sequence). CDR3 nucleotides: TGTGCCAGCAGTTTATCCCCTCCCGGGACCATGCCTCAAGAGACCCAGTACTTC. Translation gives CASSLSPPGTMPQETQYF.

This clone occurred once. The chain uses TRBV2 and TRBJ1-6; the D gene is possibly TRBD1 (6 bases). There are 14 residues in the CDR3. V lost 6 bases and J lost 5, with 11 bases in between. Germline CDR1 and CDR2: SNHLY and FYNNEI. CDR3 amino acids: CASSPTGNNSPLHF. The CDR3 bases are TGTGCCAGCAGCCCGACAGGCAATAATTCACCCCTCCACTTT.

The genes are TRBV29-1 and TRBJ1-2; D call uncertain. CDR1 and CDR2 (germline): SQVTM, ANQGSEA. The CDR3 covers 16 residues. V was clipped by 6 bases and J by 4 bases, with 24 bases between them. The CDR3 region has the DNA TGCAGCGTCCCCGCCCGGCAGGAGAGACCCGCCTATGGCTACACCTTC. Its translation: CSVPARQERPAYGYTF.

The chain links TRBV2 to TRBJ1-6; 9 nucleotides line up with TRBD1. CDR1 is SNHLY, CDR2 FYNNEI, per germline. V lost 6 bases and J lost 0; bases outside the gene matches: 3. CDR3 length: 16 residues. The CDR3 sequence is CASSGTGSSYNSPLHF. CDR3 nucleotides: TGTGCCAGCAGCGGGACAGGGAGCTCCTATAATTCACCCCTCCACTTT.

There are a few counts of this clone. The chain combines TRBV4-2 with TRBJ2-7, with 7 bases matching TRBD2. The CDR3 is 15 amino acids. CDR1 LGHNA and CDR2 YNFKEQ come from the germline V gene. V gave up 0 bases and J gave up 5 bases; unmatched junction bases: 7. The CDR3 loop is CASSQEWTSTDEQYF. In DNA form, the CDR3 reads TGTGCCAGCAGCCAAGAATGGACTAGTACAGACGAGCAGTACTTC.

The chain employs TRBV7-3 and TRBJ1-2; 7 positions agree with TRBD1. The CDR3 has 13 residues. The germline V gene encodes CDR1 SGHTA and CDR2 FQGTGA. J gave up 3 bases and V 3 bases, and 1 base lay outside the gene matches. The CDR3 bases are TGTGCCAGCAGCTTCGACAGGGACTATGGCTACACCTTC. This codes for CASSFDRDYGYTF. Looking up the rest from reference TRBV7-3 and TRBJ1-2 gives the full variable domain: GAGVSQTPSNKVTEKGKYVELRCDPISGHTALYWYRQSLGQGPEFLIYFQGTGAADDSGLPNDRFFAVRPEGSVSTLKIQRTERGDSAVYLCASSFDRDYGYTFGSGTRLTVV.

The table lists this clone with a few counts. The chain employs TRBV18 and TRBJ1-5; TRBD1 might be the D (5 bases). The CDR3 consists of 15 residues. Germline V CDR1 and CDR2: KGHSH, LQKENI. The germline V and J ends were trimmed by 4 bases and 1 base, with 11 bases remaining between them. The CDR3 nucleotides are TGTGCCAGCTCACTTAACCAGGGAAGCAATCAGCCCCAGCATTTT. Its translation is CASSLNQGSNQPQHF. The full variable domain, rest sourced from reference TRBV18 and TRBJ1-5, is NAGVMQNPRHLVRRRGQEARLRCSPMKGHSHVYWYRQLPEEGLKFMVYLQKENIIDESGMPKERFSAEFPKEGPSILRIQQVVRGDSAAYFCASSLNQGSNQPQHFGDGTRLSIL.